This TCR beta chain originates from a study of shared clonotypes between healthy human individuals. Remarks on this clone: Its matching antigen is unknown.

This CDR3 has 15 residues. Between the trimmed V and J ends, which lost 0 bases and 4 bases, there was a span of 12 bases. Germline CDR1 and CDR2: SGHTA and FQGNSA. The repertoire was sequenced with immunoSEQ multiplex PCR; TCRdb's copy has only in-frame clones and lacks some. Of 2.3 million or so clones in the sample, just over 90% were seen once. Study-wide results and limits: The study's rarefaction showed incomplete sorted-subset sequencing despite large depth.

The sequence was obtained from a man aged 18 to 29 in good health. Some clones in this sample may be carry-over from other donors' samples. V gene TRBV7-2 combines with J gene TRBJ1-1; no firm D call. Sample: naive CD4+ T cells from PBMCs. The subset is: CD45RA+ positively selected. The CDR3 sequence: CASSLATPWLTEAFF. CDR3 DNA: TGTGCCAGCAGCTTAGCGACACCTTGGCTCACTGAAGCTTTCTTT.